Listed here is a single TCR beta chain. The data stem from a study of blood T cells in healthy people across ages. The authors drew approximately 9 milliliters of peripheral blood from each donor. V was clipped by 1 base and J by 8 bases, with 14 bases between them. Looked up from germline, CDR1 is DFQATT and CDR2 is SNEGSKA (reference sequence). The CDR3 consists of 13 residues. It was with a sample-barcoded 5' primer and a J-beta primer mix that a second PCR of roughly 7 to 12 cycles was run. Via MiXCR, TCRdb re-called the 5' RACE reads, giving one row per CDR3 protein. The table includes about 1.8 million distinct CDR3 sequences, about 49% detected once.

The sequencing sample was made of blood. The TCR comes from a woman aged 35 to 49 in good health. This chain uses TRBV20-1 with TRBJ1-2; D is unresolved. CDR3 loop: CSARAPPLKGYTF. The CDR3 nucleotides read TGCAGTGCTAGAGCCCCCCCCTTAAAGGGCTACACCTTC.